Below are 18 T cell receptor beta chains sequenced from a single sample in a study of cytomegalovirus exposure and HLA in healthy donors. TCRdb's copy holds only in-frame clones and misses some; the assay was immunoSEQ multiplex PCR. The table records 80,000 to 100,000 clones, more than 75% of them present only once. The sequenced sample was PBMCs. Receptors originate from a man aged 18 to 30 in good health and CMV-seropositive.

V usage is TRBV4-1 and J usage is TRBJ2-1; TRBD2 agrees at 13 bases. The CDR3 spans 15 residues. The germline CDR1 and CDR2 sequences are MGHRA and YSYEKL. J was trimmed by 8 bases and V by 4 bases; bases with no gene match: 5. The CDR3 region is CASSPTSGRAHEQFF. In DNA form, the CDR3 reads TGCGCCAGCAGCCCAACTAGCGGGAGGGCCCATGAGCAGTTCTTC.

The rearrangement uses TRBV7-9 and TRBJ2-3; 8 bases are shared with TRBD1. Germline CDR1 SEHNR, CDR2 FQNEAQ (reference sequence). The junction had 12 bases not matched to a gene; V was cut back by 9 bases and J by 1 base. The CDR3 loop spans 16 amino acids. The CDR3 DNA reads TGTGCCAGTAGATTCCCAGGGGGCGCTGGCACAGATACGCAGTATTTT. Amino acid sequence: CASRFPGGAGTDTQYF.

This chain links TRBV4-3 with TRBJ2-1; maybe TRBD2 (5 bases). The V gene lost 0 bases and the J gene lost 3 bases, with 9 bases spanning the gap. The CDR3 sequence is 15 residues long. The germline V gene has CDR1 LGHNA and CDR2 YSLEER. The CDR3 nucleotides are TGCGCCAGCAGCCAAGATTCCGGAGGCTACAATGAGCAGTTCTTC. Amino acid sequence: CASSQDSGGYNEQFF.

J is TRBJ2-4 and V is TRBV19; 9 nucleotides match TRBD1. Germline CDR1 reads LNHDA; CDR2 reads SQIVND (reference sequence). Losses at the gene ends were 6 bases for V and 6 bases for J; bases not matched to a gene: 6. CDR3 length equals 14 residues. The CDR3 sequence is CASRPTGGTNIQYF. The CDR3, as DNA: TGTGCCAGTAGGCCGACAGGGGGGACAAACATTCAGTACTTC.

This chain uses TRBV9 with TRBJ1-3; the D is unclear. The germline CDR1 and CDR2 sequences are SGDLS and YYNGEE. The CDR3 contains 13 residues. V was clipped by 2 bases and J by 0 bases, with 3 bases between them. The CDR3, as DNA: TGTGCCAGCAGCGTTAGCTCTGGAAACACCATATATTTT. This gives the protein CASSVSSGNTIYF.

The chain joins TRBV7-9 to TRBJ1-1, with 10 bases fitting TRBD1. The CDR3 has 19 amino acids. The germline CDR1 and CDR2 sequences are SEHNR and FQNEAQ (reference sequence). V lost 6 bases to trimming and J lost 2 bases; unmatched junction nucleotides: 18. CDR3 bases: TGTGCCAGCAGTTCCCTAAGTCCAAGACAGGGGGCGGGAAACACTGAAGCTTTCTTT. This codes for CASSSLSPRQGAGNTEAFF.

This chain links TRBV7-2 with TRBJ2-7; 10 bases fit TRBD1. In germline, CDR1 is SGHTA, CDR2 FQGNSA. J lost 4 bases, V lost 4 bases, and 4 bases had no gene match. The CDR3 spans 14 residues. The CDR3 protein is CASSSDRGLYEQYF. CDR3 bases: TGTGCCAGCAGCTCGGACAGGGGGTTGTACGAGCAGTACTTC.

V usage is TRBV4-2 and J usage is TRBJ1-2; D gene uncertain. V was pared by 0 bases and J by 8 bases, with 16 bases between. The CDR3 loop spans 15 amino acids. The germline CDR1 and CDR2 sequences are LGHNA and YNFKEQ. CDR3 DNA: TGTGCCAGCAGCCAAGATATGGGTGGGCGCAGCGGCTACACCTTC. Translating it yields CASSQDMGGRSGYTF.

V gene TRBV9 combines with J gene TRBJ1-2; 8 bases align to TRBD1. Germline loops: CDR1 SGDLS, CDR2 YYNGEE. There are 13 residues in the CDR3. After removal of 4 bases from V and 6 bases from J, the junction contained 5 bases not matched to a gene. CDR3 DNA sequence: TGTGCCAGCAGCCCCCGGGACAGGAATGGCTACACCTTC. This sequence encodes CASSPRDRNGYTF.

This clone has only a few counts. The genes are TRBV4-2 and TRBJ1-5; 9 bases are a match to TRBD1. V lost 4 bases and J lost 2; bases outside the gene matches: 9. Germline assignment: CDR1 LGHNA and CDR2 YNFKEQ. This CDR3 has 17 residues. Here the CDR3 reads CASSRSPTGGGNQPQHF. The CDR3 nucleotides read TGTGCCAGCAGCCGATCACCGACAGGGGGTGGCAATCAGCCCCAGCATTTT.

The chain has TRBV2 and TRBJ1-3; D remains unclear. Germline assignment: CDR1 SNHLY and CDR2 FYNNEI. Trimming cost V 3 bases and J 0 bases, with 6 bases left between them. CDR3 length equals 14 residues. As DNA, the CDR3 is TGTGCCAGCAGTGAGTTTAGCTCTGGAAACACCATATATTTT. Amino acid sequence: CASSEFSSGNTIYF.

The rearrangement uses TRBV14 and TRBJ2-1; 9 nucleotides agree with TRBD1. V shed 0 bases, J shed 4 bases, and the junction held 4 bases outside the gene matches. The germline V gene has CDR1 SGHDN and CDR2 FVKESK. CDR3 size: 16 residues. CDR3 sequence: CASSQDGTGIYNEQFF. The CDR3 DNA follows: TGTGCCAGCAGCCAAGACGGGACAGGGATATACAATGAGCAGTTCTTC.

The rearrangement uses TRBV19 and TRBJ2-5, with D possibly being TRBD2 (6 bases). This CDR3 is built from 14 residues. Trimming took 5 bases from V and 2 from J, leaving 12 bases between them. Germline V lookup: CDR1 LNHDA, CDR2 SQIVND (reference sequence). The CDR3 nucleotides are TGTGCCAGTAGTTTAGGGGAGGCACAAGAGACCCAGTACTTC. Translated, it gives CASSLGEAQETQYF.

This chain links TRBV19 with TRBJ1-5; D gene uncertain. The length of the CDR3 is 17 residues. With 3 bases removed from V and 0 bases from J, the gap between germline ends came to 15 bases. Looked up from germline, CDR1 is LNHDA and CDR2 is SQIVND (reference sequence). The CDR3 DNA reads as TGTGCCAGTAGTATCTCCCTGACAAGAAATAGCAATCAGCCCCAGCATTTT. It specifies CASSISLTRNSNQPQHF. The variable domain in full, with the rest retrieved from reference TRBV19 and TRBJ1-5, is DGGITQSPKYLFRKEGQNVTLSCEQNLNHDAMYWYRQDPGQGLRLIYYSQIVNDFQKGDIAEGYSVSREKKESFPLTVTSAQKNPTAFYLCASSISLTRNSNQPQHFGDGTRLSIL.

CDR3 region: CASSGGFQETQYF. In nucleotides, the CDR3 is TGCGCCAGCAGTGGAGGGTTCCAAGAGACCCAGTACTTC. The rearrangement uses TRBV10-2 and TRBJ2-5, with D maybe TRBD2 (5 bases). Trimming shortened V by 4 bases and J by 1 base, and 7 bases separated the two germline ends. Germline V gene lookup returns CDR1 WSHSY and CDR2 SAAADI. The CDR3 has 13 residues.

V and J are TRBV7-9 and TRBJ2-1; 9 nucleotides agree with TRBD2. J gave up 7 bases and V 2 bases, and 9 bases lay outside the gene matches. Germline V gene lookup returns CDR1 SEHNR and CDR2 FQNEAQ (reference sequence). The CDR3 consists of 16 residues. CDR3 sequence reads: CASSLFAGGPLNEQFF. The CDR3 nucleotides are TGTGCCAGCAGCTTATTTGCGGGAGGGCCTTTAAATGAGCAGTTCTTC. The full variable domain, completed using reference TRBV7-9 and TRBJ2-1, is DTGVSQNPRHKITKRGQNVTFRCDPISEHNRLYWYRQTLGQGPEFLTYFQNEAQLEKSRLLSDRFSAERPKGSFSTLEIQRTEQGDSAMYLCASSLFAGGPLNEQFFGPGTRLTVL.

The chain uses TRBV10-3 and TRBJ1-1; D is ambiguous. The V and J ends lost 2 bases and 7 bases respectively, with 8 bases between them. The CDR3 consists of 12 residues. Germline V CDR1 and CDR2: ENHRY, SYGVKD. For the CDR3, the DNA is TGTGCCATCAGTGAGGTGGCAGGTGAAGCTTTCTTT. It specifies CAISEVAGEAFF.

In its sample, this clone was seen a few times. Relative to the germline gene, one junction end is altered; a read error may explain this. V usage is TRBV6-6 and J usage is TRBJ1-1; D remains ambiguous. The CDR3 extends over 13 amino acids. CDR1 and CDR2 from the germline V gene are MNHNY and SVGAGI (reference sequence). CDR3 amino acids: CASSYVFNSEAFF. In DNA form, the CDR3 reads TGTGCCAGCAGTTATGTTTTTAACAGTGAAGCTTTCTTT.